This is a list of T cell receptor beta chains from one sample in a study of blood T cell repertoires in COVID-19. Clones were sequenced by immunoSEQ multiplex PCR, and TCRdb holds only the in-frame ones, with some missing. The repertoire holds hundreds of thousands of clones, with 86% as singletons. The specimen sequenced was PBMCs or T cells enriched from blood (not recorded which). The receptors shown here come from a woman aged 50 to 60 in a cohort exposed to, infected with or recovered from COVID-19 (not recorded which). Each CDR3 is given with its conserved first and last residue. Fields, in order: clone size, V gene, D gene, J gene, CDR3 DNA, CDR3 protein. A D gene is named only where the DNA matches it firmly. Clone size appears in some rows only: once, few, many, or a class for an expanded clone.

abundance: once; v_gene: TRBV27; d_gene: TRBD2; j_gene: TRBJ2-7; CDR3nt: TGTGCCAGCAGTTTGGGTGGCGGGGGGTGGTACGAGCAGTACTTC; CDR3aa: CASSLGGGGWYEQYF
abundance: -; v_gene: TRBV13; d_gene: -; j_gene: TRBJ1-2; CDR3nt: TGTGCCGGCAGCCGACGGTCAGGGAAAGCTAACTATGGCTACACCTTC; CDR3aa: CAGSRRSGKANYGYTF
abundance: once; v_gene: TRBV3-1/TRBV3-2; d_gene: -; j_gene: TRBJ2-2; CDR3nt: TGTGCCAGCAGCCAGAGGCACACCGGGGAGCTGTTTTTT; CDR3aa: CASSQRHTGELFF
abundance: once; v_gene: TRBV14; d_gene: TRBD1; j_gene: TRBJ1-6; CDR3nt: TGTGCCAGCAGCCAAGACGACAGGGATGGTTCACCCCTCCACTTT; CDR3aa: CASSQDDRDGSPLHF
abundance: -; v_gene: TRBV5-6; d_gene: -; j_gene: TRBJ2-3; CDR3nt: TGTGCCAGCAGCTTGGGTAATACGCAGTATTTT; CDR3aa: CASSLGNTQYF
abundance: -; v_gene: TRBV7-9; d_gene: -; j_gene: TRBJ2-1; CDR3nt: TGTGCCAGCAGAATAAACCCGGGCCCGGAGGGCGATGAGCAGTTCTTC; CDR3aa: CASRINPGPEGDEQFF
abundance: few; v_gene: TRBV27; d_gene: -; j_gene: TRBJ1-2; CDR3nt: TGTGCCAGCAGTTTACAGGGAAATGGCTACACCTTC; CDR3aa: CASSLQGNGYTF
abundance: -; v_gene: TRBV7-9; d_gene: -; j_gene: TRBJ1-1; CDR3nt: TGTGCCAGCGGTCATGGGGGCAGCCTGACTGAAGCTTTCTTT; CDR3aa: CASGHGGSLTEAFF
abundance: -; v_gene: TRBV6-6; d_gene: -; j_gene: TRBJ2-7; CDR3nt: TGTGCCAGCAGTTACTCGCTGGAGGGTCGCTACGAGCAGTACTTC; CDR3aa: CASSYSLEGRYEQYF
abundance: -; v_gene: TRBV7-2; d_gene: TRBD1; j_gene: TRBJ1-6; CDR3nt: TGTGCCAGCAGCAGAGGAAGACAGGGGGCTTTGAATTCACCCCTCCACTTT; CDR3aa: CASSRGRQGALNSPLHF
abundance: -; v_gene: TRBV11-2; d_gene: TRBD2; j_gene: TRBJ2-3; CDR3nt: TGTGCCAGCAGCATAGCTAGCGGGGGGGCCGATACGCAGTATTTT; CDR3aa: CASSIASGGADTQYF
abundance: few; v_gene: TRBV5-1; d_gene: TRBD1; j_gene: TRBJ1-1; CDR3nt: TGCGCCAGCAGCTCAGCTATACAGGGGGTCGGCACTGAAGCTTTCTTT; CDR3aa: CASSSAIQGVGTEAFF
abundance: -; v_gene: TRBV10-3; d_gene: TRBD2; j_gene: TRBJ2-7; CDR3nt: TGTGCCATCATGGAGACTAGCGGGCCCTTCTACGAGCAGTACTTC; CDR3aa: CAIMETSGPFYEQYF
abundance: -; v_gene: TRBV3-1/TRBV3-2; d_gene: -; j_gene: TRBJ1-2; CDR3nt: TGTGCCAGCAGACTTTCTCAGGGTAACTATGGCTACACCTTC; CDR3aa: CASRLSQGNYGYTF
abundance: -; v_gene: TRBV25-1; d_gene: -; j_gene: TRBJ1-5; CDR3nt: TGTGCCAGCAGTGGATGGGGAGGGCCCCAGCATTTT; CDR3aa: CASSGWGGPQHF
abundance: few; v_gene: TRBV2; d_gene: -; j_gene: TRBJ2-7; CDR3nt: TGTGCCAGCAGTAGTCTGGTCTCCACTACCGAGCAGTACTTC; CDR3aa: CASSSLVSTTEQYF
abundance: -; v_gene: TRBV7-9; d_gene: TRBD1; j_gene: TRBJ1-5; CDR3nt: TGTGCCAGCAGCTGGGGACAGAGCAATCAGCCCCAGCATTTT; CDR3aa: CASSWGQSNQPQHF
abundance: -; v_gene: TRBV6-2/TRBV6-3; d_gene: TRBD2; j_gene: TRBJ2-7; CDR3nt: TGTGCCAGCAGTACGACTAGCAGCTACGAGCAGTACTTC; CDR3aa: CASSTTSSYEQYF
abundance: -; v_gene: TRBV6-5; d_gene: -; j_gene: TRBJ2-7; CDR3nt: TGTGCCGGAACGTGGGGCAGGGCCTACGAGCAGTACTTC; CDR3aa: CAGTWGRAYEQYF
abundance: -; v_gene: TRBV28; d_gene: -; j_gene: TRBJ1-6; CDR3nt: TGTGCCACCATAACGGGGGGCCTCGTTAATTCACCCCTCCACTTT; CDR3aa: CATITGGLVNSPLHF
abundance: -; v_gene: TRBV29-1; d_gene: -; j_gene: TRBJ1-1; CDR3nt: TGCAGCGGAAGCGGCAACACTGAAGCTTTCTTT; CDR3aa: CSGSGNTEAFF
abundance: once; v_gene: TRBV2; d_gene: -; j_gene: TRBJ1-4; CDR3nt: TGTGCCAGCAAGAAGGGGCCGGATGAAAAACTGTTTTTT; CDR3aa: CASKKGPDEKLFF
abundance: once; v_gene: TRBV19; d_gene: -; j_gene: TRBJ2-7; CDR3nt: TGTGCCACCGCCGGTAGAGGGGGACGTCGAGAGCAGTACTTC; CDR3aa: CATAGRGGRREQYF
abundance: -; v_gene: TRBV2; d_gene: -; j_gene: TRBJ2-1; CDR3nt: TGTGCCAGCAGTCTTGAGGGGGGGCCTGTGAATGAGCAGTTCTTC; CDR3aa: CASSLEGGPVNEQFF
abundance: -; v_gene: TRBV19; d_gene: TRBD1; j_gene: TRBJ1-2; CDR3nt: TGTGCCAGTAGGAGGGGACAGGGCCATAACTATGGCTACACCTTC; CDR3aa: CASRRGQGHNYGYTF
abundance: -; v_gene: TRBV5-5; d_gene: -; j_gene: TRBJ2-3; CDR3nt: TGTGCCAGCAGCTTGTTACAGGATGCAGATACGCAGTATTTT; CDR3aa: CASSLLQDADTQYF
abundance: -; v_gene: TRBV30; d_gene: TRBD1; j_gene: TRBJ2-5; CDR3nt: TGTGCCTGGAGCCGGGACAGAGCGCCAAACTTC; CDR3aa: CAWSRDRAPNF
abundance: -; v_gene: TRBV5-4; d_gene: TRBD2; j_gene: TRBJ2-5; CDR3nt: TGTGCCAGCAGCTTAGGGACTAGCGGGGGGGCCGGGGAGACCCAGTACTTC; CDR3aa: CASSLGTSGGAGETQYF
abundance: -; v_gene: TRBV7-9; d_gene: -; j_gene: TRBJ1-3; CDR3nt: TGTGCCAGCAGCACAGGACCCGGAGGGTACGGAAACACCATATATTTT; CDR3aa: CASSTGPGGYGNTIYF
abundance: -; v_gene: TRBV4-3; d_gene: TRBD2; j_gene: TRBJ2-1; CDR3nt: TGCGCCAGCAGCCGTTTGGGACTAGAGAATGAGCAGTTCTTC; CDR3aa: CASSRLGLENEQFF
abundance: -; v_gene: TRBV9; d_gene: TRBD1; j_gene: TRBJ1-2; CDR3nt: TGTGCCAGCAGCGTTCGGGACAGGAATAATGGCTACACCTTC; CDR3aa: CASSVRDRNNGYTF
abundance: -; v_gene: TRBV5-5; d_gene: TRBD2; j_gene: TRBJ2-7; CDR3nt: TGTGCCAGCAGCCCGCCCCCGGTAGCGGGGGCCTACGAGCAGTACTTC; CDR3aa: CASSPPPVAGAYEQYF
abundance: -; v_gene: TRBV4-3; d_gene: -; j_gene: TRBJ1-6; CDR3nt: TGCGCCAGCAGCCAAGACTTTTATTCACCCCTCCACTTT; CDR3aa: CASSQDFYSPLHF
abundance: -; v_gene: TRBV19; d_gene: -; j_gene: TRBJ2-5; CDR3nt: TGTGCCAGTAGTGAGGCAAATTTCCAAGAGACCCAGTACTTC; CDR3aa: CASSEANFQETQYF
abundance: -; v_gene: TRBV19; d_gene: -; j_gene: TRBJ1-4; CDR3nt: TGTGCCAGCTCAACAGGGTTCGGACCAACTAATGAAAAACTGTTTTTT; CDR3aa: CASSTGFGPTNEKLFF
abundance: -; v_gene: TRBV6-6; d_gene: TRBD1; j_gene: TRBJ2-7; CDR3nt: TGTGCCAGCAGTTACGGGACAGGGTCTAGCTCCTACGAGCAGTACTTC; CDR3aa: CASSYGTGSSSYEQYF
abundance: few; v_gene: TRBV10-2; d_gene: TRBD2; j_gene: TRBJ2-7; CDR3nt: TGCGCCAGCAGTCCGACTAGCGGGGTCAACGAGCAGTACTTC; CDR3aa: CASSPTSGVNEQYF
abundance: -; v_gene: TRBV18; d_gene: -; j_gene: TRBJ1-2; CDR3nt: TGTGCCACCGAACCGGCGGATAACTATGGCTACACCTTC; CDR3aa: CATEPADNYGYTF
abundance: -; v_gene: TRBV7-2; d_gene: -; j_gene: TRBJ1-2; CDR3nt: TGTGCCAGCAGCTTTAGTCCCAGGGATGGCTACACCTTC; CDR3aa: CASSFSPRDGYTF
abundance: -; v_gene: TRBV29-1; d_gene: -; j_gene: TRBJ2-4; CDR3nt: TGCAGCGTTAAACGGGATTTAGCCAAAAACATTCAGTACTTC; CDR3aa: CSVKRDLAKNIQYF
abundance: -; v_gene: TRBV9; d_gene: -; j_gene: TRBJ1-1; CDR3nt: TGTGCCAGCAGCCCAGGGGCAATGAACACTGAAGCTTTCTTT; CDR3aa: CASSPGAMNTEAFF
abundance: -; v_gene: TRBV18; d_gene: TRBD1; j_gene: TRBJ1-5; CDR3nt: TGTGCCAGCTCACTGGGGGTTTCCGGGACAGGGTCTAATCAGCCCCAGCATTTT; CDR3aa: CASSLGVSGTGSNQPQHF
abundance: -; v_gene: TRBV11-2; d_gene: -; j_gene: TRBJ2-1; CDR3nt: TGTGCCAGCGCAAAGGACAGCGAGGGCAATGAGCAGTTCTTC; CDR3aa: CASAKDSEGNEQFF
abundance: -; v_gene: TRBV14; d_gene: -; j_gene: TRBJ2-3; CDR3nt: TGTGCCAGCAGCCAAGCAAAGGTGTGGCAAAATCGGGCAGATACGCAGTATTTT; CDR3aa: CASSQAKVWQNRADTQYF
abundance: once; v_gene: TRBV28; d_gene: -; j_gene: TRBJ2-7; CDR3nt: TGTGCCAGCAGTACAGAGAGTCAGGGGACCTACGAGCAGTACTTC; CDR3aa: CASSTESQGTYEQYF
abundance: -; v_gene: TRBV10-3; d_gene: -; j_gene: TRBJ1-6; CDR3nt: TGTGCCATCAGTGAGGTTGGGCAGGGGAATTCACCCCTCCACTTT; CDR3aa: CAISEVGQGNSPLHF
abundance: -; v_gene: TRBV2; d_gene: -; j_gene: TRBJ1-1; CDR3nt: TGTGCCAGCAAAGACGGCTTGGCGGGACTTGAAGCTTTCTTT; CDR3aa: CASKDGLAGLEAFF
abundance: -; v_gene: TRBV11-3; d_gene: -; j_gene: TRBJ1-1; CDR3nt: TGTGCCAGCAGCTTAGGAGCCTACACTGAAGCTTTCTTT; CDR3aa: CASSLGAYTEAFF
abundance: -; v_gene: TRBV6-2/TRBV6-3; d_gene: -; j_gene: TRBJ2-7; CDR3nt: TGTGCCAGCAGTCCGGACTATGGGTTCGACGAGCAGTACTTC; CDR3aa: CASSPDYGFDEQYF
abundance: -; v_gene: TRBV7-2; d_gene: TRBD2; j_gene: TRBJ2-1; CDR3nt: TGTGCCAGCGGATTACTAGCGGGTGGCGGGTACAATGAGCAGTTCTTC; CDR3aa: CASGLLAGGGYNEQFF
abundance: -; v_gene: TRBV2; d_gene: TRBD2; j_gene: TRBJ2-5; CDR3nt: TGTGCCAGCAGTTACGGAGGCGGGGGAGAGACCCAGTACTTC; CDR3aa: CASSYGGGGETQYF
abundance: -; v_gene: TRBV3-1/TRBV3-2; d_gene: -; j_gene: TRBJ1-2; CDR3nt: TGTGCCAGCAGCCAAAAAATGGGGGGTGCGGGCTACACCTTC; CDR3aa: CASSQKMGGAGYTF
abundance: -; v_gene: TRBV4-1; d_gene: -; j_gene: TRBJ2-5; CDR3nt: TGCGCCAGCAGCCAAGGCCCAGGCGCAGGGCTCGGGACCCAGTACTTC; CDR3aa: CASSQGPGAGLGTQYF
abundance: -; v_gene: TRBV19; d_gene: -; j_gene: TRBJ1-2; CDR3nt: TGTGCCAGTAGTCTTGTGAGACAAGCTAACTATGGCTACACCTTC; CDR3aa: CASSLVRQANYGYTF
abundance: -; v_gene: TRBV12-5; d_gene: TRBD1; j_gene: TRBJ1-1; CDR3nt: TGTGCTAGCCGGACAGGGGGGAAAAACACTGAAGCTTTCTTT; CDR3aa: CASRTGGKNTEAFF